The rows below give T cell receptor beta chains drawn from one sample of a study of PD-1 blockade in classical Hodgkin lymphoma. Sequencing used immunoSEQ multiplex PCR; TCRdb keeps in-frame clones, though not all of them. This table holds under 100,000 clones, 75% to 90% found once. The sequenced sample was peripheral blood mononuclear cells (PBMCs), obtained at baseline. The receptors were gathered from a human donor with classical Hodgkin lymphoma. Each CDR3 is given with its conserved first and last residue. A D gene is named only where the DNA matches it firmly. The size field is filled for only some rows; it gives once, few, many or a size class.

clone_size	j_call	d_call	v_call	cdr3_aa	cdr3_nt
NA	TRBJ2-3	NA	TRBV27	CATRPAAFSTDTQYF	TGTGCCACCCGGCCCGCAGCATTTAGCACAGATACGCAGTATTTT
NA	TRBJ1-1	NA	TRBV9	CASSGNTEAFF	TGTGCCAGCAGTGGGAACACTGAAGCTTTCTTT
NA	TRBJ1-4	NA	TRBV12-1	CASSAYHTGEEKLFF	TGTGCCAGCAGCGCCTACCATACAGGGGAAGAAAAACTGTTTTTT
few	TRBJ1-5	NA	TRBV5-5	CASSQTVGIQPQHF	TGTGCCAGCAGCCAGACCGTGGGGATCCAGCCCCAGCATTTT
NA	TRBJ2-6	NA	TRBV28	CASSFTGYRGANVLTF	TGTGCCAGCAGCTTCACAGGGTACCGAGGGGCCAACGTCCTGACTTTC
NA	TRBJ2-2	TRBD1	TRBV5-1	CASSSYYRGRTGELFF	TGCGCCAGCAGCTCGTACTACAGGGGTCGTACCGGGGAGCTGTTTTTT
NA	TRBJ2-1	NA	TRBV27	CASSSTVMNEQFF	TGTGCCAGCAGTTCGACGGTTATGAATGAGCAGTTCTTC
NA	TRBJ1-2	NA	TRBV11-2	CASSLGLREGGYTF	TGTGCCAGCAGCTTAGGCCTCAGGGAGGGTGGCTACACCTTC
few	TRBJ1-2	NA	TRBV28	CASSLSGRGNYGYTF	TGTGCCAGCAGTTTATCGGGCAGGGGAAACTATGGCTACACCTTC
NA	TRBJ2-5	TRBD1	TRBV2	CARSRDRRYLGTQYF	TGTGCCAGGTCCCGGGACAGGAGGTATCTTGGGACCCAGTACTTC
NA	TRBJ2-7	NA	TRBV7-2	CASSAGGQGYHEQYF	TGTGCCAGCAGCGCGGGGGGACAGGGCTACCACGAGCAGTACTTC
NA	TRBJ2-3	TRBD2	TRBV18	CASSPAGGEDTQYF	TGTGCCAGCTCACCGGCGGGAGGGGAAGATACGCAGTATTTT
NA	TRBJ2-5	NA	TRBV27	CASSRIGSKETQYF	TGTGCCAGCAGTAGGATTGGATCTAAAGAGACCCAGTACTTC
NA	TRBJ2-7	TRBD1	TRBV18	CASSQLQGSVTYEQYF	TGTGCCAGCTCACAACTACAGGGGAGTGTCACCTACGAGCAGTACTTC
NA	TRBJ2-2	NA	TRBV5-1	CASSLGQQLGDSGELFF	TGCGCCAGCAGCTTGGGACAACAACTCGGGGATTCCGGGGAGCTGTTTTTT
NA	TRBJ1-2	NA	TRBV9	CASSPPGPTKRGYTF	TGTGCCAGCAGCCCACCGGGACCCACAAAACGGGGCTACACCTTC
NA	TRBJ1-2	NA	TRBV30	CAWGSDYGYTF	TGTGCCTGGGGAAGCGACTATGGCTACACCTTC
few	TRBJ2-1	TRBD2	TRBV5-4	CASSLILLGLANEQFF	TGTGCCAGCAGCTTGATATTGTTGGGACTAGCGAATGAGCAGTTCTTC
NA	TRBJ1-5	NA	TRBV11-3	CASSLEGKNQPQHF	TGTGCCAGCAGCTTAGAAGGGAAGAATCAGCCCCAGCATTTT
NA	TRBJ1-1	NA	TRBV5-4	CASSSQNSNTEAFF	TGTGCCAGCAGCTCGCAGAACTCGAACACTGAAGCTTTCTTT
NA	TRBJ2-7	TRBD1	TRBV6-5	CASSFRGFLGEQYF	TGTGCCAGCAGTTTCAGGGGGTTCTTGGGCGAGCAGTACTTC
once	TRBJ1-1	NA	TRBV10-3	CAISELSLSTEAFF	TGTGCCATCAGTGAATTGAGCCTCAGTACTGAAGCTTTCTTT
NA	TRBJ2-3	NA	TRBV5-4	CASSLRVGDTQYF	TGTGCCAGCAGCTTGAGGGTCGGGGATACGCAGTATTTT
once	TRBJ2-3	NA	TRBV5-1	CASSLPAGRPSTDTQYF	TGCGCCAGCAGCTTGCCAGCCGGACGGCCTAGCACAGATACGCAGTATTTT
NA	TRBJ2-6	NA	TRBV5-6	CASSLIGTGANVLTF	TGTGCCAGCAGCTTGATAGGTACTGGGGCCAACGTCCTGACTTTC
NA	TRBJ2-4	NA	TRBV18	CASSYSGAKNIQYF	TGTGCCAGCTCATATTCGGGAGCCAAAAACATTCAGTACTTC
NA	TRBJ2-7	NA	TRBV7-9	CASSSVLASYEQYF	TGTGCCAGCAGCTCCGTTCTAGCCTCCTACGAGCAGTACTTC
NA	TRBJ1-1	TRBD1	TRBV5-5	CASSFPGQLNTEAFF	TGTGCCAGCAGCTTCCCGGGACAGTTGAACACTGAAGCTTTCTTT
NA	TRBJ2-3	NA	TRBV6-6	CASSLTDTQYF	TGTGCCAGCAGCCTCACAGATACGCAGTATTTT
NA	TRBJ2-3	NA	TRBV10-3	CAISVTGDTQYF	TGTGCCATCAGTGTGACTGGGGATACGCAGTATTTT
NA	TRBJ2-1	TRBD1	TRBV7-9	CASSPGQGSYNEQFF	TGTGCCAGCAGTCCGGGACAGGGTTCCTACAATGAGCAGTTCTTC
NA	TRBJ2-5	NA	TRBV7-9	CASSLTQGQETQYF	TGTGCCAGCAGCTTAACTCAGGGGCAGGAGACCCAGTACTTC
NA	TRBJ2-1	TRBD1	TRBV6-6	CASSTGGGEQFF	TGTGCCAGCAGCACAGGGGGTGGAGAGCAGTTCTTC
NA	TRBJ2-1	NA	TRBV6-5	CASSGRGIYNEQFF	TGTGCCAGCAGTGGGCGGGGTATTTACAATGAGCAGTTCTTC
NA	TRBJ2-7	NA	TRBV6-5	CAATQGYEQYF	TGTGCCGCCACCCAGGGCTACGAGCAGTACTTC
NA	TRBJ2-5	NA	TRBV5-1	CASSLDRAGETQYF	TGCGCCAGCAGCTTGGACAGGGCGGGGGAGACCCAGTACTTC
once	TRBJ2-1	TRBD2	TRBV5-1	CASRSLAGGRDEQFF	TGCGCCAGCAGGTCGCTGGCGGGAGGAAGGGATGAGCAGTTCTTC